Here is one T cell receptor beta chain with its context. This sample is part of a study of blood T cell repertoires in COVID-19. This CDR3 has 14 amino acids. V lost 2 bases, J lost 2 bases, and 0 bases stayed unmatched. The V gene's germline CDR1 is MRHNA and CDR2 SNTAGT. TCRdb's table, derived via immunoSEQ multiplex PCR, lists solely in-frame clones and lacks some. The sample yields 160,000 or so clones, approximately 90% seen once. The sequenced sample was peripheral blood. This sequence was found in a woman in her fifties or sixties who had recovered from COVID-19. The V and J genes are TRBV6-4 and TRBJ1-5; 7 positions match TRBD1. CDR3 in amino acids: CASSDQGGNQPQHF. The CDR3 DNA reads TGTGCCAGCAGTGACCAGGGGGGCAATCAGCCCCAGCATTTT.